The next 12 T cell receptor beta chains were all read from a single sample in a study of blood T cell repertoires in COVID-19. Profiled with immunoSEQ multiplex PCR; TCRdb holds only in-frame clones, not every one. The sample records 200,000 to 250,000 clones, 65% to 85% being singletons. Material: PBMCs or T cells enriched from blood (not recorded which). Receptors originate from a man aged 30 to 45 with acute COVID-19.

The V call is TRBV2, the J call TRBJ2-1; no definite D call. Germline-derived CDR1 and CDR2 are SNHLY and FYNNEI. The CDR3 runs 8 residues. Trimming removed 3 bases from V and 14 bases from J, with 2 bases in between. CDR3 DNA sequence: TGTGCCAGCAGTGACGAGTTCTTC. Amino acid sequence: CASSDEFF. The full variable domain, with the rest looked up from reference TRBV2 and TRBJ2-1, is EPEVTQTPSHQVTQMGQEVILRCVPISNHLYFYWYRQILGQKVEFLVSFYNNEISEKSEIFDDQFSVERPDGSNFTLKIRSTKLEDSAMYFCASSDEFFGPGTRLTVL.

V and J are TRBV27 and TRBJ2-1, with D possibly TRBD2 on 6 matching bases. This CDR3 has 13 amino acids. The V end lost 4 bases, the J end lost 15 bases, and 19 bases lay between the germline ends. Germline V gene data show CDR1 as MNHEY and CDR2 as SMNVEV (reference sequence). The CDR3 DNA is TGTGCCAGCAGTTCGGACTACCAAGAGGTCCCGTTCTTC. Protein: CASSSDYQEVPFF.

The chain joins TRBV11-2 to TRBJ2-7; 7 bases align to TRBD1. Germline values: CDR1 SGHAT, CDR2 FQNNGV. J lost 3 bases, V lost 1 base, and 3 bases had no gene match. This CDR3 region has 14 residues. For the CDR3, the DNA is TGTGCCAGCAGCTTAGGTGGGACAGTCTACGAGCAGTACTTC. It codes for CASSLGGTVYEQYF.

The chain recombines TRBV29-1 with TRBJ1-2, with a tentative D call TRBD1 (5 bases). The V end lost 6 bases, the J end lost 8 bases, and 19 bases lay between the germline ends. Germline V gene lookup returns CDR1 SQVTM and CDR2 ANQGSEA. The CDR3 is 13 amino acids. Here the CDR3 reads CSVTGQGYKGYTF. DNA for the CDR3: TGCAGCGTCACAGGCCAGGGCTATAAGGGCTACACCTTC.

V is TRBV11-2 and J is TRBJ1-1; D uncertain. CDR3 length: 14 amino acids. Trimming took off 0 bases at V and 0 bases at J, with 5 bases between the two ends. Germline V CDR1 and CDR2: SGHAT, FQNNGV. The CDR3 sequence: CASSLENMNTEAFF. The CDR3 nucleotides read TGTGCCAGCAGCTTAGAGAACATGAACACTGAAGCTTTCTTT.

The rearrangement links TRBV19 to TRBJ2-5; TRBD1 matches 8 bases. The CDR3 extends over 16 amino acids. Losses at the gene ends were 5 bases for V and 0 bases for J; bases not matched to a gene: 8. Germline CDR1 is LNHDA and CDR2 is SQIVND (reference sequence). In DNA, the CDR3 is TGTGCCAGTAGTGCCCGGGACAGGAGGTACCAAGAGACCCAGTACTTC. The encoded protein is CASSARDRRYQETQYF.

The J gene is TRBJ1-1, the V gene TRBV18; D is unresolved. The V end was cut by 3 bases, the J end by 7 bases, with 9 bases between. Per the germline V gene, CDR1 is KGHSH and CDR2 is LQKENI. The CDR3 is 12 amino acids. This CDR3 is CASSPEHYEAFF. The CDR3 DNA follows: TGTGCCAGCTCACCGGAGCACTATGAAGCTTTCTTT.

V is TRBV6-5 and J is TRBJ2-2; D may be TRBD2 (5 bases). Germline V CDR1 and CDR2: MNHEY, SVGAGI. V gave up 2 bases and J gave up 5 bases, with 12 bases separating them. The CDR3 has 15 amino acids. As DNA, the CDR3 is TGTGCCAGCAGTTACCCTCGGGATCTAACCGGGGAGCTGTTTTTT. Translated, it gives CASSYPRDLTGELFF.

The chain couples TRBV5-6 to TRBJ1-6, with a tentative D call TRBD1 (5 bases). This CDR3 comprises 15 residues. Germline lookup yields CDR1 SGHDT and CDR2 YYEEEE. Trimming removed 1 base from V and 4 bases from J, with 9 bases in between. CDR3 region: CASSLTGQYNSPLHF. The DNA for the CDR3 is TGTGCCAGCAGCTTGACAGGCCAGTATAATTCACCCCTCCACTTT.

The chain recombines TRBV6-5 with TRBJ1-6, with 9 bases matching TRBD1. The CDR3 is 14 amino acids. Per the germline V gene, CDR1 is MNHEY and CDR2 is SVGAGI. J lost 8 bases, V lost 5 bases, and 4 bases had no gene match. The CDR3 spells CASSNRDRDSPLHF. The CDR3 bases are TGTGCCAGCAGTAACCGGGACAGGGATTCACCCCTCCACTTT.

The rearrangement uses TRBV14 and TRBJ2-1; 13 nucleotides align to TRBD2. CDR1 and CDR2 (germline): SGHDN, FVKESK. This CDR3 spans 15 amino acids. Germline trimming cut 5 bases from V and 5 bases from J; bases unmatched to any gene: 3. The CDR3 DNA is TGTGCCAGCAGCACTAGCGGGGGGGCCCACAATGAGCAGTTCTTC. This codes for CASSTSGGAHNEQFF. The full variable domain, completed using reference TRBV14 and TRBJ2-1, is EAGVTQFPSHSVIEKGQTVTLRCDPISGHDNLYWYRRVMGKEIKFLLHFVKESKQDESGMPNNRFLAERTGGTYSTLKVQPAELEDSGVYFCASSTSGGAHNEQFFGPGTRLTVL.

CDR3 nucleotide sequence: TGTGCCACCTCGACAGGGCGGAATGGCTACACCTTC. This translates into CATSTGRNGYTF. This chain joins TRBV27 and TRBJ1-2, with TRBD1 matching over 7 bases. Trimming at V came to 10 bases and at J to 6 bases, leaving 8 bases not matched to a gene. Germline CDR1 reads MNHEY; CDR2 reads SMNVEV (reference sequence). The CDR3 length is 12 residues.